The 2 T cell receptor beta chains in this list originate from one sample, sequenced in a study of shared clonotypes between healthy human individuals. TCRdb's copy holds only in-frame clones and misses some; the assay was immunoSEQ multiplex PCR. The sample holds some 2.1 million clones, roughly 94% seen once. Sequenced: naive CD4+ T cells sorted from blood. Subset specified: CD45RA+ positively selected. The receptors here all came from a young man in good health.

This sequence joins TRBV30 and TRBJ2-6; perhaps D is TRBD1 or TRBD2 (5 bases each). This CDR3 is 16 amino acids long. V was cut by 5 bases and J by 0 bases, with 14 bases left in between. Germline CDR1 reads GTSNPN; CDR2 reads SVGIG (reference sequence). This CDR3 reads CAWGDPGLSGANVLTF. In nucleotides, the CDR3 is TGTGCCTGGGGGGACCCAGGCCTCTCTGGGGCCAACGTCCTGACTTTC.

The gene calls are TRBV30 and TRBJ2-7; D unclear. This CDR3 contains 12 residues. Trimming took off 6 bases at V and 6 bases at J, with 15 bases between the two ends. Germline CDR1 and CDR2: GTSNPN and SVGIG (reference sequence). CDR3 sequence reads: CACLIVQSEQYF. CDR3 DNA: TGTGCCTGCCTTATAGTCCAGTCCGAGCAGTACTTC.